This T cell receptor (beta chain) was documented in a study of blood T cell repertoires in COVID-19. About the study: The analysed material was cDNA or gDNA that came from T cells, B-cell-depleted T cells, or PBMCs.

Original handling: Amplifying reference gene primers gave estimates of nucleated cell counts. Sequencing used immunoSEQ multiplex PCR; TCRdb keeps in-frame clones, though not all of them. The V and J calls and the clone size are those of that table, but D and trimming were determined from the DNA. This sample carries around 150,000 clones, 79% of them seen once, and the ten largest clones take around 8.7%. CDR1 is MNHEY and CDR2 is SMNVEV in the germline V gene (reference sequence). The J segment lost 1 base and the V segment lost 6 bases, leaving 8 bases of the junction unmatched. There are 16 residues in the CDR3.

The chain is built from TRBV27 and TRBJ2-3; TRBD1 agrees at 9 bases. This clonotype was obtained from a middle-aged man with active or convalescent COVID-19. Material: peripheral blood. CDR3 in DNA: TGTGCCAGCAGCCTACTCCGGGACAGGGGCACAGATACGCAGTATTTT. Amino acids: CASSLLRDRGTDTQYF.